This T cell receptor beta chain was identified in a study of PD-L1 blockade in urothelial cancer. Overall study: Patients commenced atezolizumab in about 2014, and it was given at 1,200 mg intravenously every 3 weeks. Prior chemotherapy in patients spanned 0 to 3 regimens.

The assay was immunoSEQ multiplex PCR, and TCRdb's table has in-frame clones only and misses some. The sample carries about 130,000 clones, roughly 83% recorded once. CDR3 length: 15 amino acids. The ends were cut back, 6 bases at V and 2 bases at J, with 14 bases in the middle. The germline V gene encodes CDR1 MDHEN and CDR2 SYDVKM. This sample's time point: pretreatment peripheral blood. The TCR originated in a man aged 50 to 60 with urothelial cancer. The chain is built from TRBV28 and TRBJ2-4; D is unresolved. Sample: PBMCs, taken around atezolizumab (anti-PD-L1) treatment. CDR3 loop: CASSLNLWPKNIQYF. The CDR3 nucleotides are TGTGCCAGCAGCTTGAATCTCTGGCCCAAAAACATTCAGTACTTC. Full variable domain (rest looked up from reference TRBV28 and TRBJ2-4): DVKVTQSSRYLVKRTGEKVFLECVQDMDHENMFWYRQDPGLGLRLIYFSYDVKMKEKGDIPEGYSVSREKKERFSLILESASTNQTSMYLCASSLNLWPKNIQYFGAGTRLSVL.